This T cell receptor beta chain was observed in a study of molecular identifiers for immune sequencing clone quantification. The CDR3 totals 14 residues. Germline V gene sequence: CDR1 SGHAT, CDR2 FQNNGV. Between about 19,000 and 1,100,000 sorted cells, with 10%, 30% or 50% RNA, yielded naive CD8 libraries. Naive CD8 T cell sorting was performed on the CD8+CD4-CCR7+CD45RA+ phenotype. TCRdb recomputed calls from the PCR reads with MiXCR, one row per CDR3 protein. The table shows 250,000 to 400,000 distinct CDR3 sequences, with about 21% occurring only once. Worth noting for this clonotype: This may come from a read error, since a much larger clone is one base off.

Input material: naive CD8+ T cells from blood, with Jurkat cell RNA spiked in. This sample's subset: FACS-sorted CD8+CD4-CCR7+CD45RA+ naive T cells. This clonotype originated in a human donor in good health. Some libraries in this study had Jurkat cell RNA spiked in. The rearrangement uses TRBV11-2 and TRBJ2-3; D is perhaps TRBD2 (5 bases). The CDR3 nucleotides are TGTGCCAGCAGCGGAGGAAGGCGCACATATACGCAGTATTTT. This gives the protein CASSGGRRTYTQYF.